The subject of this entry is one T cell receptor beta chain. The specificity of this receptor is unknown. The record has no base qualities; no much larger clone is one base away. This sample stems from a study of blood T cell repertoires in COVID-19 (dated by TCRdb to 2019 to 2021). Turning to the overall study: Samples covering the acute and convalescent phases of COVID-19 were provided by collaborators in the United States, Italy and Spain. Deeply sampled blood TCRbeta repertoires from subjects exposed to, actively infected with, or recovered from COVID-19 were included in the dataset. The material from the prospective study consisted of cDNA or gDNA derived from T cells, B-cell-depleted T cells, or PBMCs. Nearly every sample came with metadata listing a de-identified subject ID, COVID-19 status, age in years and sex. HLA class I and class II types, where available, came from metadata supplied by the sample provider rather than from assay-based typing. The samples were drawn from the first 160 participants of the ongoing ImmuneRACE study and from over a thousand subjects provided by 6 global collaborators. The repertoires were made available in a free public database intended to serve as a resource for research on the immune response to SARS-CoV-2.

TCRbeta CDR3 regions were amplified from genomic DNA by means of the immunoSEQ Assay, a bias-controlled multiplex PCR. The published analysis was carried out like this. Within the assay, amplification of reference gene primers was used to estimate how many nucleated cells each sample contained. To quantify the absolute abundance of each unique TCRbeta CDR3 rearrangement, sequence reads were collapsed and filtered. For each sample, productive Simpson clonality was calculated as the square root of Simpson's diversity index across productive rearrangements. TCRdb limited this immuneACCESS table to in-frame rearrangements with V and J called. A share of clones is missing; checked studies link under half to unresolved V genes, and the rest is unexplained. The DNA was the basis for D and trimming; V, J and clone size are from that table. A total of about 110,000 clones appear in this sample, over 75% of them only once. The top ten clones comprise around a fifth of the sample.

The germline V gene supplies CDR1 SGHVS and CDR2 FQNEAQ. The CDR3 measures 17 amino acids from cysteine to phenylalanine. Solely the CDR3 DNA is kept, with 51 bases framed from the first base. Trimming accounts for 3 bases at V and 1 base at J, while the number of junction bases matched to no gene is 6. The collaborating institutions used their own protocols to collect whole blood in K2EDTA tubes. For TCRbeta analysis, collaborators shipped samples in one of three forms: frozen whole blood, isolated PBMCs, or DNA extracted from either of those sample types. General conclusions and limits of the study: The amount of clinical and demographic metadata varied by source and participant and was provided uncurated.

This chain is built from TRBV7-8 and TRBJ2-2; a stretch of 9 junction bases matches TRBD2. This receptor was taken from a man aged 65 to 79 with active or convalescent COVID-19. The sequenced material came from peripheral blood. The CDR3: CASSFRIAGVNTGELFF. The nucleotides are TGTGCCAGCAGCTTCCGAATAGCGGGGGTGAACACCGGGGAGCTGTTTTTT.